This T cell receptor (beta chain) was sequenced for a study of CD8 T cells in Susac syndrome (dated by TCRdb to the late 2010s). Looking at the study overall: Repertoire sequencing was used to test whether CD8+ T cell activation and differentiation in Susac syndrome was antigen driven. The investigation overall reported the following: The number of individuals in the TCR sequencing and HLA analysis was recognized as being relatively small.

Turning to this clonotype: Its binding antigen is unknown. Base qualities were left out, and no much larger clone turns up one base away.

High-throughput TCR beta sequencing profiled peripheral blood CD8+ and CD4+ T cells from healthy donors, Susac syndrome patients and multiple sclerosis patients. Healthy donors were age- and sex-matched controls. CD8+ TEMRA cells were enriched by FACS, while bulk CD8+ and CD4+ T cells were purified by magnetic negative isolation. Blood was drawn into EDTA tubes, processed within 24 hours, and PBMCs were isolated by density gradient centrifugation. PBMCs destined for TCR sequencing were cryopreserved in liquid nitrogen and later thawed in a 37 °C water bath. The sorted or isolated CD4+, CD8+ and CD8+ TEMRA cells reached a purity of at least 90%. RNA was extracted using the RNeasy kit, and roughly 0.45 to 1 microgram was reverse transcribed with random hexamers. The immunoSEQ multiplex PCR assay, covering 54 Vbeta and 13 Jbeta segments, was used to amplify TCR beta CDR3 regions. To correct PCR amplification bias, a synthetic template baseline was used for both primer optimization and computational correction. On the authors' methods: Reads were annotated to V, D and J genes per IMGT and analyzed with immunoSEQ Analyzer, keeping only productive sequences. Clonality was calculated as one minus the Shannon entropy normalized by log2 of the number of productive unique sequences. Public and private clones were assessed among the 100 most prevalent clones of each patient and control. Clones were defined as Susac-specific when absent from the healthy and MS cohorts, from 1,000 to 1,100 published viral clones and from other ImmuneACCESS disease sequences. TCRdb trimmed public reads at Q25 via fastp, called clones via MiXCR and kept in-frame beta chains. Every distinct CDR3 protein forms one entry, paired with its most common genes and DNA. Clone size and V and J calls follow TCRdb, not the original study. The sample table shows some 170,000 distinct CDR3 sequences, and around 96% are seen once. The top ten constitute 0.085% to 0.12% of the sample.

The sample was CD4+ T cells from PBMCs. This sequence originates from a human donor in good health.

The CDR3 protein sequence reads: CASSLSPYNEQFF. The bases are TGTGCCAGCAGCTTGTCACCGTACAATGAGCAGTTCTTC. The sequence is built from TRBV5-6 and TRBJ2-1; the D gene is not confidently resolved. Based on the germline V gene, the CDR1 and CDR2 sequences are SGHDT and YYEEEE. Its CDR3 holds 13 amino acids, cysteine through phenylalanine. CDR3 DNA is the only sequence kept; it has 39 bases, read in frame from the first base. V is clipped by 1 base and J by 4 bases, and the sequence between their germline boundaries is 6 bases long.